These 19 T cell receptor beta chains were all obtained from the same sample, sequenced in a study of blood T cell repertoires in COVID-19. Clones were sequenced by immunoSEQ multiplex PCR, and TCRdb holds only the in-frame ones, with some missing. The sample consists of some 110,000 clones, around 90% of them appearing once. The sequencing sample was made of peripheral blood. Every receptor here comes from a human donor in a cohort sampled during active COVID-19.

The genes are TRBV6-6 and TRBJ2-1; 9 bases are a match to TRBD2. Germline V gene lookup returns CDR1 MNHNY and CDR2 SVGAGI (reference sequence). There are 14 residues in the CDR3. Trimming took 10 bases from V and 7 from J; bases not matched to a gene: 11. The CDR3 DNA is TGTGCCATTTCCTCCGGGACTAGCTTAAATGAGCAGTTCTTC. This sequence encodes CAISSGTSLNEQFF.

The chain joins TRBV20-1 to TRBJ1-2; no reliable D call. Trimming cost V 6 bases and J 5 bases, with 4 bases left between them. Germline V gene lookup returns CDR1 DFQATT and CDR2 SNEGSKA (reference sequence). This CDR3 has 9 amino acids. CDR3 nucleotides: TGCAGTGCCCAATATGGCTACACCTTC. It codes for CSAQYGYTF.

The gene calls are TRBV6-6 and TRBJ1-4; D is possibly TRBD1 (6 bases). Germline assignment: CDR1 MNHNY and CDR2 SVGAGI (reference sequence). The V end was cut by 2 bases, the J end by 7 bases, with 11 bases between. The CDR3 totals 14 residues. Here the CDR3 DNA reads TGTGCCAGCAGTTACGGCCAGGGGCGTGAAAAACTGTTTTTT. Protein product: CASSYGQGREKLFF.

V is TRBV4-2 and J is TRBJ1-6; possible D gene TRBD1, 6 bases. The germline V and J ends were trimmed by 2 bases and 5 bases, with 10 bases remaining between them. Germline V lookup: CDR1 LGHNA, CDR2 YNFKEQ. The CDR3 extends over 15 amino acids. CDR3 nucleotides: TGTGCCAGCAGCCAACCGGACAGAGATAATTCACCCCTCCACTTT. This translates into CASSQPDRDNSPLHF.

This clone has only one observation. The chain carries TRBV4-2 and TRBJ2-7; a possible D gene is TRBD2 (6 bases). Between the trimmed V and J ends, which lost 0 bases and 5 bases, there was a span of 17 bases. Germline values: CDR1 LGHNA, CDR2 YNFKEQ. CDR3 size: 16 residues. The CDR3 DNA reads as TGTGCCAGCAGCCAAGATCTCGGAGGGGTGGGGGACGAGCAGTACTTC. This codes for CASSQDLGGVGDEQYF.

The chain is built from TRBV7-8 and TRBJ2-5; 8 bases match TRBD1. Germline CDR1 reads SGHVS; CDR2 reads FQNEAQ. After removal of 5 bases from V and 5 bases from J, the junction contained 13 bases not matched to a gene. The CDR3 length is 16 residues. CDR3 bases: TGTGCCAGCAGCCTCCGAAGGACAGGGAACACGGAGACCCAGTACTTC. Amino acids: CASSLRRTGNTETQYF.

The J gene is TRBJ1-6, the V gene TRBV5-1; 12 nucleotides match TRBD1. Losses at the gene ends were 6 bases for V and 7 bases for J; bases not matched to a gene: 8. This CDR3 region has 16 residues. Germline V gives CDR1 SGHRS, CDR2 YFSETQ. In nucleotides, the CDR3 is TGCGCCAGCACCCAGGGACAGGGGGCGCGAAATTCACCCCTCCACTTT. It yields the protein CASTQGQGARNSPLHF.

CDR3 nucleotide sequence: TGTGCCAGCAGAAGACTAGCGGGGCCTTGGGATACGCAGTATTTT. Its translation: CASRRLAGPWDTQYF. J is TRBJ2-3 and V is TRBV2; TRBD2 matches at 11 bases. From germline, CDR1 is SNHLY and CDR2 FYNNEI. V was clipped by 6 bases and J by 6 bases; unmatched bases: 8. This CDR3 has 15 amino acids.

The V gene is TRBV7-6, the J gene TRBJ2-2; TRBD2 matches at 8 bases. Losses at the gene ends were 5 bases for V and 3 bases for J; bases not matched to a gene: 8. The CDR3 is 16 amino acids. Per germline, CDR1 SGHVS and CDR2 FNYEAQ. The CDR3 sequence: CASSTGLAAYTGELFF. CDR3 in DNA: TGTGCCAGCAGCACAGGACTAGCAGCATACACCGGGGAGCTGTTTTTT.

V is TRBV7-6 and J is TRBJ2-3, with 8 bases matching TRBD2. This CDR3 region has 15 residues. The V gene's germline CDR1 is SGHVS and CDR2 FNYEAQ. Trimming at V came to 5 bases and at J to 5 bases, leaving 9 bases not matched to a gene. The CDR3 bases are TGTGCCAGCAGCGTCGGGACTAGTGGGCGAGATACGCAGTATTTT. Encoded protein: CASSVGTSGRDTQYF.

The V call is TRBV6-5, the J call TRBJ1-2; the match to TRBD1 covers 8 bases. Germline V gene lookup returns CDR1 MNHEY and CDR2 SVGAGI. CDR3 length equals 13 residues. J lost 2 bases, V lost 7 bases, and 3 bases had no gene match. This CDR3 is CASTRQGNYGYTF. CDR3 sequence (DNA): TGTGCCAGCACTAGACAGGGGAACTATGGCTACACCTTC.

This CDR3 reads CASSFPGIYEQYF. The CDR3 region has the DNA TGTGCCAGCAGCTTTCCAGGGATCTACGAGCAGTACTTC. The chain carries TRBV7-2 and TRBJ2-7; possibly TRBD1 for D (5 bases). The ends were cut back, 3 bases at V and 3 bases at J, with 9 bases in the middle. The germline V gene encodes CDR1 SGHTA and CDR2 FQGNSA. The CDR3 is 13 amino acids.

This clone was detected a few times. The rearrangement joins TRBV5-1 to TRBJ1-3, with D maybe TRBD1 (6 bases). Germline V gene sequence: CDR1 SGHRS, CDR2 YFSETQ. The CDR3 is 15 amino acids. Trimming shortened V by 3 bases and J by 0 bases, and 10 bases separated the two germline ends. The chain's CDR3 is CASSSGEHSGNTIYF. CDR3 in DNA: TGCGCCAGCAGCTCAGGGGAACACTCTGGAAACACCATATATTTT.

The V call is TRBV7-3, the J call TRBJ2-3; 8 bases line up with TRBD2. Germline CDR1 reads SGHTA; CDR2 reads FQGTGA. The CDR3 totals 15 residues. With V trimmed by 5 bases and J by 1 base, 5 bases remained unmatched. The CDR3 sequence: CASSPSGSGTDTQYF. CDR3 coding DNA: TGTGCCAGCAGCCCGAGCGGGAGTGGCACAGATACGCAGTATTTT.

The V gene is TRBV5-1, the J gene TRBJ1-6, with D unresolved. The CDR3 contains 15 residues. Per the germline V gene, CDR1 is SGHRS and CDR2 is YFSETQ. The V end was cut by 2 bases, the J end by 0 bases, with 6 bases between. The CDR3 DNA sequence: TGCGCCAGCAGCTTCGATAGCTCCTATAATTCACCCCTCCACTTT. This translates into CASSFDSSYNSPLHF. Looking up the rest from reference TRBV5-1 and TRBJ1-6 gives the full variable domain: KAGVTQTPRYLIKTRGQQVTLSCSPISGHRSVSWYQQTPGQGLQFLFEYFSETQRNKGNFPGRFSGRQFSNSRSEMNVSTLELGDSALYLCASSFDSSYNSPLHFGNGTRLTVT.

V usage is TRBV27 and J usage is TRBJ2-2; the match to TRBD2 covers 10 bases. The length of the CDR3 is 18 residues. With 2 bases clipped from V and 4 bases from J, the junction kept 10 bases outside the gene matches. Germline V gives CDR1 MNHEY, CDR2 SMNVEV (reference sequence). As DNA, the CDR3 is TGTGCCAGCAGTTTACTTACTAGCGGGGCCGCGCGCACCGGGGAGCTGTTTTTT. This codes for CASSLLTSGAARTGELFF.

The rearrangement joins TRBV28 to TRBJ1-1; D not certain. CDR1 MDHEN and CDR2 SYDVKM come from the germline V gene. The CDR3 consists of 15 residues. Trimming shortened V by 3 bases and J by 1 base, and 12 bases separated the two germline ends. In DNA form, the CDR3 reads TGTGCCAGCAGTTTGGGGAGGTCAACGAACACTGAAGCTTTCTTT. This codes for CASSLGRSTNTEAFF.

CDR3 loop: CASRKGSDYAQYF. CDR3 nucleotides: TGTGCCAGCAGGAAGGGGTCCGATTACGCCCAGTACTTC. V gene TRBV2 combines with J gene TRBJ2-5; D perhaps matches TRBD1 (5 bases). The CDR3 totals 13 residues. Germline V gene data show CDR1 as SNHLY and CDR2 as FYNNEI. Trimming removed 6 bases from V and 9 bases from J, with 17 bases in between.

A note on this clone: The DNA is omitted, as the CDR3 cannot be located on it reliably, and the CDR3 follows TCRdb's listing. The genes are TRBV1 and TRBJ2-7; TRBD2 is the table's D call, not checked against the DNA. TRBV1 is a pseudogene. The CDR3 totals 18 residues, both ends included. This CDR3 is CTSSRQRWASGSSYEQYF.